This T cell receptor beta chain emerged from a study of read filtering for tumor transcriptome and immune sequencing. Study background: Revised staging placed eight or nine patients in R-ISS I, approximately 16 in II, about 7 in III. RNA-seq yielded only about 80 to 1,400 TCR reads, IR-seq about 4 to 10.27 million. Notes on the study in general: This fraction held mixed bone marrow immune cells after CD138-negative sorting. IR-seq captured clonotypes deeper and more reliably than RNA-seq.

Molecular barcoded adaptors covering alpha/delta and beta/gamma chains were used on approximately 400 ng RNA. TCRdb independently ran MiXCR on the reads; one entry per CDR3 protein. The table has about 45,000 distinct CDR3 sequences, around 19% seen once. This clonotype was observed many times. Its specificity is not known. Deletions cut 6 bases from V and 4 bases from J, with 13 bases between. CDR3 size: 14 residues. Sample: a population of CD138-negative cells sorted from bone marrow. The rearrangement links TRBV12-3 or TRBV12-4 to TRBJ2-1, with D unresolved. This TCR was sampled from a donor aged 40 or older with multiple myeloma. CDR3 DNA: TGTGCCAGCAGGGATTACGGAGATTACAATGAGCAGTTCTTC. Amino acids: CASRDYGDYNEQFF.